The 4 T cell receptor beta chains presented below share a single source sample, sequenced in a study of glioma-infiltrating T cells (dated by TCRdb to the mid-2010s). Sequenced using an Illumina MiSeq. The iRepertoire nested amplicon-rescue multiplex PCR (arm-PCR) platform was used to amplify TCR alpha and beta CDR3 regions from RNA. TCRdb's own reprocessing of the public reads used fastp at Q25 and MiXCR and kept productive beta chains. When rows share a CDR3 protein, they turn into one entry using the most common DNA and genes. Within this sample are about 93,000 distinct CDR3 sequences, with approximately 42% of them counted one time only. The ten largest make up more than 30% of the sample. What was sequenced was glioma tissue, nonneoplastic brain tissue, or PBMCs (not recorded which). The receptors were sampled from a human donor with low-grade glioma or glioblastoma, undergoing nonglioma brain surgery, or in good health (not recorded which).

This clonotype was observed once. The chain carries TRBV2 and TRBJ2-7; 7 positions match TRBD1. Trimming at V came to 7 bases and at J to 2 bases, leaving 11 bases not matched to a gene. This CDR3 contains 15 residues. Looked up from germline, CDR1 is SNHLY and CDR2 is FYNNEI. The CDR3 nucleotides are TGTGCCAGCACACGCTCCCGGGACAGAGCCTACGAGCAGTACTTC. Its protein product is CASTRSRDRAYEQYF.

This clonotype showed up many times. J is TRBJ2-3 and V is TRBV5-8, with D possibly being TRBD2 (6 bases). Between the trimmed V and J ends, which lost 7 bases and 2 bases, there was a span of 20 bases. There are 16 residues in the CDR3. CDR1 is SGHTS and CDR2 is YDEGEE in the germline V gene. CDR3 in DNA: TGTGCCAGCCTCGCGGGGACGTCCCTAATCACAGATACGCAGTATTTT. As protein: CASLAGTSLITDTQYF.

This clonotype has ten or more counts. The V gene is TRBV11-2, the J gene TRBJ2-7, with TRBD2 identical over 10 bases. Germline lookup yields CDR1 SGHAT and CDR2 FQNNGV. The CDR3 runs 14 residues. V shed 5 bases, J shed 5 bases, and the junction held 6 bases outside the gene matches. Written as DNA, the CDR3 is TGTGCCAGCAGCACTAGCGGGGCTCCCGACGAGCAGTACTTC. Translated, it gives CASSTSGAPDEQYF.

Comments on this clonotype: A clone one base away is much larger, so this may be a read error. This chain joins TRBV12-3 or TRBV12-4 and TRBJ2-7; TRBD1 agrees at 9 bases. Trimming removed 6 bases from V and 3 bases from J; junction bases left unmatched: 9. The CDR3 runs to 15 residues. CDR3 in DNA: TGTGCCAGCAGACAAACCGGGACAGGGTACTACGAGCAGTACTTC. Its protein product is CASRQTGTGYYEQYF.